The sequence of this T cell receptor (beta chain) was determined in a study of blood T cell repertoires in COVID-19. About the research overall: Collection of acute and convalescent COVID-19 samples took place in the United States, Italy and Spain. PBMCs, B-cell-depleted T cells, or T cells were the source of the cDNA or gDNA that made up the material.

In the original workflow: Amplification with reference gene primers provided the estimates of nucleated cell counts. Sequenced by immunoSEQ multiplex PCR; TCRdb stores in-frame clones only, minus some. That table supplies the V and J calls and clone size; D and trimming were determined from the DNA. Here the sample spans 150,000 to 200,000 clones, 80% to 90% being singletons. This CDR3 is built from 15 residues. Germline CDR1 is LNHNV and CDR2 is YYDKDF (reference sequence). V dropped 2 bases and J dropped 7 bases, with 15 bases sitting between them. The receptor comes from a man aged 18 to 29 with active or convalescent COVID-19. This chain joins TRBV15 and TRBJ1-5; TRBD1 is a possible D gene (5 bases). Specimen: peripheral blood. This CDR3 is CATSRRAPQGQPQHF. In nucleotides, the CDR3 is TGTGCCACCAGCAGAAGAGCCCCCCAGGGCCAGCCCCAGCATTTT. Supplemented by reference TRBV15 and TRBJ1-5, the full variable domain reads DAMVIQNPRYQVTQFGKPVTLSCSQTLNHNVMYWYQQKSSQAPKLLFHYYDKDFNNEADTPDNFQSRRPNTSFCFLDIRSPGLGDTAMYLCATSRRAPQGQPQHFGDGTRLSIL.